These 31 T cell receptor beta chains were all obtained from the same sample, sequenced in a study of T cells in Graves' hyperthyroidism and ophthalmopathy. Authors of the study amplified TCR beta CDR3 regions from RNA transcripts. The HTBI set primed first-round TCR CDR3 RT-PCR. TCRdb processed the multiplex PCR reads anew with MiXCR; each CDR3 protein has one entry. The sample has some 200,000 distinct CDR3 sequences, about a sixth seen once. Sequencing was performed on blood. These receptors all stem from a woman in her forties or fifties with Graves' hyperthyroidism.

The chain combines TRBV5-1 with TRBJ2-3; D unclear. Between the trimmed V and J ends, which lost 4 bases and 0 bases, there was a span of 9 bases. The CDR3 is made up of 14 amino acids. Germline-derived CDR1 and CDR2 are SGHRS and YFSETQ. The DNA of the CDR3 is TGCGCCAGCAGCGCAGACCGGAGCACAGATACGCAGTATTTT. Translating gives CASSADRSTDTQYF.

The chain has TRBV5-1 and TRBJ2-7; no clear D. The CDR3 consists of 14 residues. V lost 0 bases to trimming and J lost 2 bases, with 9 bases between them. In germline, CDR1 is SGHRS, CDR2 YFSETQ. In DNA, the CDR3 is TGCGCCAGCAGCTTGGGTCTGAGTACCTACGAGCAGTACTTC. This translates into CASSLGLSTYEQYF.

The chain has TRBV4-1 and TRBJ2-7, with 11 bases aligning to TRBD2. After removal of 4 bases from V and 1 base from J, the junction contained 12 bases not matched to a gene. This CDR3 has 18 residues. In germline, CDR1 is MGHRA, CDR2 YSYEKL. CDR3: CASSPDRYRTSGSYEQYF. DNA for the CDR3: TGCGCCAGCAGCCCGGATCGGTATAGGACTAGCGGGTCCTACGAGCAGTACTTC.

This clonotype has a count of ten or more. This sequence joins TRBV20-1 and TRBJ1-1, with D possibly being TRBD1 (6 bases). V lost 8 bases, J lost 1 base, and 14 bases lay in between. CDR1 is DFQATT, CDR2 SNEGSKA, per germline (reference sequence). This CDR3 has 13 amino acids. CDR3 amino acids: CSTRLQGNTEAFF. CDR3 bases: TGCAGTACCCGGTTACAGGGGAACACTGAAGCTTTCTTT.

The V call is TRBV6-5, the J call TRBJ1-2; D remains ambiguous. The CDR3 has 14 residues. The V end lost 0 bases, the J end lost 8 bases, and 13 bases lay between the germline ends. The germline V gene has CDR1 MNHEY and CDR2 SVGAGI. The CDR3 sequence is CASSYSSGLRGYTF. The CDR3 DNA follows: TGTGCCAGCAGTTACTCGTCGGGGTTGCGAGGCTACACCTTC.

In this sample, this clonotype turned up a few times. A read error is possible here, since a much larger clone lies one base away. The chain combines TRBV28 with TRBJ1-1, with D perhaps matching TRBD1 (6 bases). The CDR3 extends over 14 amino acids. CDR1 and CDR2 (germline): MDHEN, SYDVKM. This chain's CDR3 is CASSLGGLNTGAFF. The CDR3 DNA reads TGTGCCAGCAGTCTCGGGGGCTTGAACACTGGAGCTTTCTTT.

This clonotype was detected a few times. This chain links TRBV19 with TRBJ2-1; 11 bases are a match to TRBD2. Germline-derived CDR1 and CDR2 are LNHDA and SQIVND (reference sequence). The CDR3 runs 16 residues. V was clipped by 5 bases and J by 3 bases; unmatched bases: 6. CDR3 sequence: CASSEVAGGFYNEQFF. As DNA, the CDR3 is TGTGCCAGTAGTGAAGTAGCGGGGGGGTTCTACAATGAGCAGTTCTTC.

This clonotype was recorded at least ten times. The rearrangement uses TRBV5-1 and TRBJ1-2, with D unclear. The CDR3 is 13 residues long. Germline V gene sequence: CDR1 SGHRS, CDR2 YFSETQ. Between the trimmed V and J ends, which lost 0 bases and 4 bases, there was a span of 7 bases. DNA of the CDR3: TGCGCCAGCAGCTTGGGACAAATCTATGGCTACACCTTC. It specifies CASSLGQIYGYTF.

This clonotype showed up just a few times. V and J are TRBV9 and TRBJ2-5; 10 bases align to TRBD2. CDR1 and CDR2 from the germline V gene are SGDLS and YYNGEE. Unmatched junction bases numbered 7, after V lost 3 bases and J lost 5 bases. The CDR3 spans 15 residues. The CDR3 sequence: CASSGGTSVLETQYF. CDR3 nucleotides: TGTGCCAGCAGCGGAGGGACTAGCGTCTTGGAGACCCAGTACTTC.

This clonotype was counted a few times. V and J are TRBV19 and TRBJ1-2; unclear D gene. The germline V gene has CDR1 LNHDA and CDR2 SQIVND (reference sequence). V lost 3 bases and J lost 6, with 20 bases in between. The CDR3 is 16 amino acids. CDR3 DNA: TGTGCCAGTAGTATTCTAGGGTCCGGGCGAGGAGATGGCTACACCTTC. It translates to CASSILGSGRGDGYTF.

This clonotype has a handful of counts. This chain connects TRBV19 to TRBJ2-2, with 7 bases identical to TRBD1. J lost 3 bases, V lost 5 bases, and 3 bases had no gene match. Germline V gene lookup returns CDR1 LNHDA and CDR2 SQIVND (reference sequence). There are 14 residues in the CDR3. The CDR3 DNA reads TGTGCCAGTAGTCTGGGACAGTACACCGGGGAGCTGTTTTTT. Translation: CASSLGQYTGELFF.

V gene TRBV12-5 combines with J gene TRBJ1-1, with D unclear. Germline loops: CDR1 LGHNT, CDR2 FRNRAP. The CDR3 loop spans 17 amino acids. V was trimmed by 0 bases and J by 1 base, leaving 15 bases between them. CDR3 bases: TGTGCTAGTGGTTTGGTCGGGAGACGGCTTTCGAACACTGAAGCTTTCTTT. This translates into CASGLVGRRLSNTEAFF.

This clonotype has a count of ten or more. The chain uses TRBV11-2 and TRBJ1-1, with D uncertain. Germline CDR1 reads SGHAT; CDR2 reads FQNNGV. This CDR3 has 13 residues. V was shortened by 2 bases and J by 0 bases, with 4 bases between the two germline ends. CDR3 sequence reads: CASSLYLNTEAFF. The CDR3 DNA is TGTGCCAGCAGCTTATATCTGAACACTGAAGCTTTCTTT.

This clonotype was seen repeatedly, ten times or more. As DNA, the CDR3 is TGTGCTAGTGGTTTGGCGGGGAGGGGCGCTGAAGCTTTCTTT. Its protein is CASGLAGRGAEAFF. This sequence joins TRBV12-5 and TRBJ1-1; the D gene is possibly TRBD1 (5 bases). The V gene's germline CDR1 is LGHNT and CDR2 FRNRAP. The CDR3 has 14 residues. Between the trimmed V and J ends, which lost 1 base and 6 bases, there was a span of 12 bases.

CDR3 nucleotide sequence: TGTGCCAGCAGCCCGGGTGGGGGGAGACCCGGGGAGCTGTTTTTT. Residues: CASSPGGGRPGELFF. V gene TRBV5-4 combines with J gene TRBJ2-2; D is perhaps TRBD2 (6 bases). The CDR3 sequence is 15 residues long. Germline CDR1 and CDR2: SGHNT and YYREEE (reference sequence). Trimming took 4 bases from V and 6 from J, leaving 16 bases between them.

This chain uses TRBV28 with TRBJ1-2; 10 bases match TRBD1. The CDR3 totals 15 residues. Germline V gene data show CDR1 as MDHEN and CDR2 as SYDVKM. With V trimmed by 6 bases and J by 9 bases, 13 bases remained unmatched. Here the CDR3 reads CASSTLGTGDGSYTF. CDR3 coding DNA: TGTGCCAGCAGCACCCTAGGGACAGGGGATGGTAGCTACACCTTC.

This clonotype was detected ten times or more. V and J are TRBV29-1 and TRBJ2-1; TRBD2 aligns across 7 bases. J was trimmed by 5 bases and V by 0 bases; bases with no gene match: 4. The CDR3 has 14 amino acids. Per the germline V gene, CDR1 is SQVTM and CDR2 is ANQGSEA. The CDR3 sequence is CSVEDLRGNNEQFF. The CDR3 nucleotides read TGCAGCGTTGAAGATTTGCGGGGGAACAATGAGCAGTTCTTC.

The chain uses TRBV12-3 or TRBV12-4 and TRBJ2-2; D is perhaps TRBD2 (6 bases). V was pared by 2 bases and J by 4 bases, with 17 bases between. The CDR3 runs 17 residues. The CDR3 nucleotides read TGTGCCAGCAGTTTATGGGGACTGGCTAGCCCCACCGGGGAGCTGTTTTTT. Translation: CASSLWGLASPTGELFF.

This chain connects TRBV6-2 or TRBV6-3 to TRBJ2-1, with TRBD1 identical over 7 bases. This CDR3 contains 14 residues. The germline V gene has CDR1 MNHEY and CDR2 SVGEGT. J was trimmed by 4 bases and V by 1 base; bases with no gene match: 1. The CDR3 bases are TGTGCCAGCAGTTACTGGGGACAGTACAATGAGCAGTTCTTC. This gives the protein CASSYWGQYNEQFF.

The chain combines TRBV29-1 with TRBJ2-7; TRBD2 matches at 8 bases. Germline V gene data show CDR1 as SQVTM and CDR2 as ANQGSEA. V gave up 0 bases and J gave up 6 bases; unmatched junction bases: 7. The CDR3 is 14 residues long. The CDR3 sequence: CSVEDRAGVREQYF. CDR3 nucleotide sequence: TGCAGCGTTGAAGATCGAGCGGGAGTTCGCGAGCAGTACTTC.

V and J are TRBV5-6 and TRBJ1-3; 8 nucleotides line up with TRBD1. CDR1 and CDR2 from the germline V gene are SGHDT and YYEEEE. This CDR3 spans 13 amino acids. Losses at the gene ends were 2 bases for V and 8 bases for J; bases not matched to a gene: 3. The DNA for the CDR3 is TGTGCCAGCAGCTTACTACAGGGGGACACCATATATTTT. Amino acids: CASSLLQGDTIYF.

The rearrangement joins TRBV7-6 to TRBJ1-4; D is unresolved. Germline V gene sequence: CDR1 SGHVS, CDR2 FNYEAQ. The V gene lost 5 bases and the J gene lost 3 bases, with 13 bases spanning the gap. CDR3 length: 15 amino acids. This CDR3 reads CASSKITHPNEKLFF. The DNA of the CDR3 is TGTGCCAGCAGCAAGATTACCCACCCTAATGAAAAACTGTTTTTT.

This chain uses TRBV2 with TRBJ1-5, with 12 bases identical to TRBD1. Looked up from germline, CDR1 is SNHLY and CDR2 is FYNNEI. V shed 11 bases, J shed 8 bases, and the junction held 7 bases outside the gene matches. This CDR3 region has 13 residues. For the CDR3, the DNA is TGTGCCGGTGGGACAGGGGGCTGGGAGCCCCAGCATTTT. Residues: CAGGTGGWEPQHF.

This clonotype was found a few times. V gene TRBV3-1 combines with J gene TRBJ1-6; a possible D gene is TRBD1 (6 bases). V lost 0 bases to trimming and J lost 9 bases, with 15 bases between them. Germline V lookup: CDR1 LGHDT, CDR2 YNNKEL (reference sequence). The CDR3 spans 16 residues. The CDR3 protein is CASSQDFPIRGSPLHF. CDR3 bases: TGTGCCAGCAGCCAAGATTTCCCTATCAGGGGTTCACCCCTCCACTTT.

Many counts were recorded for this clonotype. The chain employs TRBV7-8 and TRBJ1-5, with 9 bases fitting TRBD1. V trimming: 5 bases; J trimming: 4 bases; junction bases outside the gene matches: 18. The CDR3 spans 19 residues. Germline assignment: CDR1 SGHVS and CDR2 FQNEAQ. The CDR3 loop is CASSLNLQGAMGGNQPQHF. CDR3 nucleotides: TGTGCCAGCAGCCTAAACCTACAGGGGGCTATGGGGGGGAATCAGCCCCAGCATTTT. The full variable domain, its missing parts supplied by reference TRBV7-8 and TRBJ1-5, is GAGVSQSPRYKVAKRGQDVALRCDPISGHVSLFWYQQALGQGPEFLTYFQNEAQLDKSGLPSDRFFAERPEGSVSTLKIQRTQQEDSAVYLCASSLNLQGAMGGNQPQHFGDGTRLSIL.

This clonotype has more than one count but fewer than ten. The chain links TRBV20-1 to TRBJ1-1; 7 nucleotides match TRBD1. V was clipped by 5 bases and J by 7 bases; unmatched bases: 7. Germline CDR1 and CDR2: DFQATT and SNEGSKA (reference sequence). This CDR3 is 12 amino acids long. CDR3 in amino acids: CSALKGAGEAFF. The DNA of the CDR3 is TGCAGTGCTCTAAAGGGGGCCGGTGAAGCTTTCTTT.

This clonotype appeared a few times. The chain combines TRBV12-3 or TRBV12-4 with TRBJ1-3; TRBD1 might be the D (6 bases). V was pared by 5 bases and J by 2 bases, with 13 bases between. The length of the CDR3 is 15 residues. The CDR3 DNA follows: TGTGCCAGCAGTATCAGGGGATCGGCTGGAAACACCATATATTTT. This encodes CASSIRGSAGNTIYF.

This clonotype has at least ten counts. This chain connects TRBV11-1 to TRBJ1-3; D call uncertain. The CDR3 extends over 13 amino acids. CDR1 is SGHAT, CDR2 FQDESV, per germline (reference sequence). Trimming pared 8 bases from V and 2 bases from J, leaving 10 bases between. The CDR3, as DNA: TGTGCCAGCGGAGCAGGAACTGGAAACACCATATATTTT. This sequence encodes CASGAGTGNTIYF.

The sample holds many counts of this clonotype. The chain carries TRBV12-3 or TRBV12-4 and TRBJ1-1, with a possible D match to TRBD1 (5 bases). CDR3 size: 12 residues. V lost 5 bases to trimming and J lost 7 bases, with 11 bases between them. The CDR3 loop is CASSLRVGEAFF. CDR3 in DNA: TGTGCCAGCAGTCTCAGGGTCGGTGAAGCTTTCTTT.

The V call is TRBV20-1, the J call TRBJ2-1, with TRBD1 identical over 8 bases. The junction had 11 bases not matched to a gene; V was cut back by 5 bases and J by 8 bases. The CDR3 runs to 14 residues. The germline V gene has CDR1 DFQATT and CDR2 SNEGSKA (reference sequence). This CDR3 is CSAENGQGRDEQFF. The CDR3 DNA sequence: TGCAGTGCTGAAAACGGACAGGGTCGGGATGAGCAGTTCTTC.

By share, this clonotype counts as large. This sequence joins TRBV6-1 and TRBJ2-2, with 7 bases lining up with TRBD1. Germline V gene sequence: CDR1 MNHNS, CDR2 SASEGT. After removal of 7 bases from V and 1 base from J, the junction contained 9 bases not matched to a gene. This CDR3 spans 16 amino acids. In nucleotides, the CDR3 is TGTGCCAGCAAGTCCACTAGACAGGGGAACACCGGGGAGCTGTTTTTT. Translating it yields CASKSTRQGNTGELFF.